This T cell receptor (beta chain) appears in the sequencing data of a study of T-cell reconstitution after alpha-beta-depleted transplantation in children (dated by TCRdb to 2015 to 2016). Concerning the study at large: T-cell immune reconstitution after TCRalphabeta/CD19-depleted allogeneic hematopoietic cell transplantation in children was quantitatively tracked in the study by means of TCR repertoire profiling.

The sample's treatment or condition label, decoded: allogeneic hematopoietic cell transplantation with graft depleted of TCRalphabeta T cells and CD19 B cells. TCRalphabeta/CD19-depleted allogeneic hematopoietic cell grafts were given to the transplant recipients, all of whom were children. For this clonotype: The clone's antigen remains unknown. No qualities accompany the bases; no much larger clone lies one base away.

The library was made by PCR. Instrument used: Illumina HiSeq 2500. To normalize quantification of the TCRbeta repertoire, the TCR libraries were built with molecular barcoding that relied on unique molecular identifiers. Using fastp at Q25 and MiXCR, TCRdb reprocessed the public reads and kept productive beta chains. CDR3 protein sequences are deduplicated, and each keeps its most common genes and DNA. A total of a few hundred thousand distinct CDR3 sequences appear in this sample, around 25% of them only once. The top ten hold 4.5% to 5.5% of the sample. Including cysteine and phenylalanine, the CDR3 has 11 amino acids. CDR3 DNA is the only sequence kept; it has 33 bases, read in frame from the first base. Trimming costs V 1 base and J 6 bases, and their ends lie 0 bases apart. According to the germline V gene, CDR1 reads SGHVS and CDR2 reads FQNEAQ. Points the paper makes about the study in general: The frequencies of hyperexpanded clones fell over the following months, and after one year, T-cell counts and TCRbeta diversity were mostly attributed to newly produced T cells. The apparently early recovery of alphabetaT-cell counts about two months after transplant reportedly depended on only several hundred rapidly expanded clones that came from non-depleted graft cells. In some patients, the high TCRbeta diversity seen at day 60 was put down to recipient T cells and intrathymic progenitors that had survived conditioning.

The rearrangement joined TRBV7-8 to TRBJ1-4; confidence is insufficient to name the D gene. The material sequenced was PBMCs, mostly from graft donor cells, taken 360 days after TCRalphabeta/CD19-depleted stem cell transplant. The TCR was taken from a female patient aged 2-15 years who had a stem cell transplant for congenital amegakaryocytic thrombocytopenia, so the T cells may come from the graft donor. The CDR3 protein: CASSLDEKLFF. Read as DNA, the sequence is TGTGCCAGCAGCTTAGATGAAAAACTGTTTTTT.